The TCR beta chain under discussion was sequenced for a study of T cells in Graves' hyperthyroidism and ophthalmopathy. The length of the CDR3 is 14 residues. In germline, CDR1 is MGHDK, CDR2 SYGVNS. V was cut by 6 bases and J by 4 bases, with 15 bases left in between. The source material, RNA transcripts, was used to amplify TCR beta CDR3 regions. RT-PCR in the first round (using the HTBI primer set) targeted the TCR CDR3. TCRdb itself ran the multiplex PCR reads through MiXCR, one entry per CDR3 protein. The profile covers about 740,000 distinct CDR3 sequences, with 11% to 15% appearing a single time and approximately 10% taken by the ten largest.

The chain employs TRBV25-1 and TRBJ2-5; tentatively, D is TRBD1 (6 bases). Sequenced sample: blood. This TCR was recovered from a woman aged 18-30 years with Graves' hyperthyroidism. The chain's CDR3 is CASRDRVRGETQYF. As DNA, the CDR3 is TGTGCCAGCAGAGACCGGGTCAGGGGAGAGACCCAGTACTTC.